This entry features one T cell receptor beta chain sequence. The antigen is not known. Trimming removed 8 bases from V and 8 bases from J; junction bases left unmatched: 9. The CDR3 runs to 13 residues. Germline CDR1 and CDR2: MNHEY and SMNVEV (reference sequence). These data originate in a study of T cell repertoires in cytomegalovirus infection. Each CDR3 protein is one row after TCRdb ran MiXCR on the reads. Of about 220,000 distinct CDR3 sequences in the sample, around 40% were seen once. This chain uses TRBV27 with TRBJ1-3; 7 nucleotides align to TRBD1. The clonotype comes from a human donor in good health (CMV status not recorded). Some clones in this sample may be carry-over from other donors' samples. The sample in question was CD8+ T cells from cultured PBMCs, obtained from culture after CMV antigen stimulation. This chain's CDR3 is CASGTAPGDTIYF. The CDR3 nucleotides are TGTGCCAGCGGGACAGCCCCAGGGGACACCATATATTTT.